This T cell receptor beta chain was observed in a study of radiotherapy plus CTLA-4 blockade in lung cancer. On the study more broadly: Objective responses were observed in less than 20% of patients, and disease control was achieved by approximately 34%. Study observations and caveats: It was early blood T cell clone dynamics, with interferon-beta, that reportedly best predicted response.

Those patients who had chemo-refractory metastatic non-small-cell lung cancer were given focal radiation along with CTLA-4 blockade through ipilimumab. Profiling relied on immunoSEQ multiplex PCR, and the TCRdb table lists in-frame clones only, not all of them. The sample has more than 75,000 clones; approximately 82% are singletons. With respect to this clone: Antigen unknown.

The sequence derives from a human donor with non-small cell lung cancer that progressed on radiotherapy plus ipilimumab. Here the sequenced sample was peripheral blood, taken from a patient treated with radiotherapy plus ipilimumab.

The CDR3 DNA sequence: TGTGCCAGCAGTGACTTGATCCGGGCCCTTTTCCCCTACGAGCAGTACGTC. Translation gives CASSDLIRALFPYEQYV. The rearrangement joins TRBV6-4 to TRBJ2-7, with D hard to call. From germline, CDR1 is MRHNA and CDR2 SNTAGT. The CDR3 sequence is 17 residues long. The ends were cut back, 1 base at V and 2 bases at J, with 18 bases in the middle.